The next 6 T cell receptor beta chains were all read from a single sample in a study of T cell changes during pregnancy in multiple sclerosis. Using immunoSEQ multiplex PCR, the repertoire was profiled, and TCRdb retains in-frame clones only, with some absent. The sample carries fewer than 85,000 clones, over 90% recorded once. Specimen: peripheral blood, collected in the third trimester of pregnancy. These receptor sequences come from a female donor with multiple sclerosis, enrolled in a pregnancy study.

The rearrangement joins TRBV19 to TRBJ1-5; no firm D call. Trimming took 5 bases from V and 5 from J, leaving 25 bases between them. Germline V CDR1 and CDR2: LNHDA, SQIVND (reference sequence). The CDR3 runs 18 residues. CDR3 protein: CASSVGRERRRGYQPQHF. The CDR3 nucleotides read TGTGCCAGTAGTGTTGGTCGGGAGAGACGCCGGGGATATCAGCCCCAGCATTTT.

In DNA, the CDR3 is TGTGCCAGCAGTGAATTTTTTACAGGGAAAGAGGATGGCTACACCTTC. Amino acid sequence: CASSEFFTGKEDGYTF. This chain joins TRBV25-1 and TRBJ1-2, with a weak D call TRBD1 (6 bases). Between the trimmed V and J ends, which lost 1 base and 6 bases, there was a span of 18 bases. The CDR3 has 16 residues. Germline-derived CDR1 and CDR2 are MGHDK and SYGVNS.

The gene calls are TRBV9 and TRBJ2-3, with 8 bases aligning to TRBD2. Per germline, CDR1 SGDLS and CDR2 YYNGEE. CDR3 size: 16 residues. V lost 0 bases and J lost 6; bases outside the gene matches: 9. CDR3 nucleotides: TGTGCCAGCAGCGTAGCTTCATCGGGGGGGCCCGATACGCAGTATTTT. Amino acid sequence: CASSVASSGGPDTQYF.

This sequence joins TRBV7-8 and TRBJ2-7; 7 bases fit TRBD2. The V gene's germline CDR1 is SGHVS and CDR2 FQNEAQ. V lost 5 bases, J lost 6 bases, and 4 bases stayed unmatched. This CDR3 is 12 amino acids long. CDR3 residues: CASSNWGGEQYF. The CDR3 region has the DNA TGTGCCAGCAGCAATTGGGGGGGCGAGCAGTACTTC.

The chain carries TRBV4-2 and TRBJ1-5, with D possibly matching TRBD1 (5 bases). V was shortened by 0 bases and J by 2 bases, with 8 bases between the two germline ends. The CDR3 sequence is 15 residues long. Germline V gene lookup returns CDR1 LGHNA and CDR2 YNFKEQ. The DNA of the CDR3 is TGTGCCAGCAGCCAAGAGACGGGGGGCAATCAGCCCCAGCATTTT. Encoded protein: CASSQETGGNQPQHF.

The chain has TRBV19 and TRBJ1-5; the match to TRBD1 covers 11 bases. The CDR3 covers 15 residues. Germline assignment: CDR1 LNHDA and CDR2 SQIVND (reference sequence). V shed 5 bases and J 7 bases; nucleotides not matched to a gene: 7. CDR3 bases: TGTGCCAGTAGTGGGGACAGGGGGACGACGCAGCCCCAGCATTTT. This encodes CASSGDRGTTQPQHF.